This TCR beta chain emerged from a study of blood T cell repertoires in COVID-19 (dated by TCRdb to the early 2020s). Turning to the overall study: The collaborator samples originated in the United States, Italy and Spain and spanned the acute and convalescent phases of COVID-19. The material from the prospective study consisted of cDNA or gDNA derived from T cells, B-cell-depleted T cells, or PBMCs. Deeply sampled blood TCRbeta repertoires from subjects exposed to, actively infected with, or recovered from COVID-19 were included in the dataset. The repertoires were made available in a free public database intended to serve as a resource for research on the immune response to SARS-CoV-2. Samples came from the ongoing ImmuneRACE study (first 160 participants) plus 1,254 subjects from 6 global collaborators. The sample metadata nearly always contained a de-identified subject ID, COVID-19 status, age in years and sex. HLA class I and class II types, where available, came from metadata supplied by the sample provider rather than from assay-based typing. Overall study outcomes, separate from this receptor: Clinical and demographic metadata were provided uncurated, with the amount varying by source and participant.

In regard to this clone: The antigen it recognizes is unknown. No base quality information exists; no much larger clone differs at one position.

TCRbeta CDR3 regions were amplified from genomic DNA using the immunoSEQ Assay, a bias-controlled multiplex PCR. The authors' analysis ran thus. Within the assay, amplification of reference gene primers was used to estimate how many nucleated cells each sample contained. To quantify the absolute abundance of each unique TCRbeta CDR3 rearrangement, sequence reads were collapsed and filtered. Productive Simpson clonality was computed per sample as the square root of Simpson's diversity index over productive rearrangements. Here the immuneACCESS table is served through TCRdb, limited to in-frame sequences with V and J called. Missing clones are a known gap in these copies; in checked studies unresolved V genes cover under half, and the rest lacks a known reason. V and J calls and clone size are those listed in that table; D and trimming were worked out from the DNA. Across this sample there are a few hundred thousand clones, with roughly nine tenths seen only once. The biggest ten clones account for 3% to 4.5% of the sample.

One collaborating source in Seattle enrolled patients while the patients were actively infected and followed the patients over time throughout the course of disease. The collaborating institutions used their own protocols to collect whole blood in K2EDTA tubes. Collaborator samples were shipped for TCRbeta analysis as frozen whole blood, isolated PBMCs, or DNA extracted from either sample type. Trimming costs V 5 bases and J 5 bases, and their ends lie 16 bases apart. Based on the germline V gene, the CDR1 and CDR2 sequences are MNHEY and SVGAGI. Including the terminal cysteine and phenylalanine, the CDR3 comprises 15 residues. The read is trimmed to its CDR3 DNA, 45 bases read in frame from base 1.

Sequencing was performed on peripheral blood. The sequence is built from TRBV6-5 and TRBJ2-1; the D segment could be TRBD1, given 5 matching bases. The sequence came from a woman aged 55-70 years with COVID-19, enrolled during active disease. The CDR3 sequence is CASSLDSNSNNEQFF. Here is the DNA: TGTGCCAGCAGTCTCGACAGCAACTCTAACAATGAGCAGTTCTTC.